These 30 T cell receptor beta chains were all obtained from the same sample, sequenced in a study of vaccination and CD4 T cells after COVID-19. Sequenced with the Oncomine TCR Beta short-read assay was DNA taken from cultured CD4+ T cells. TCRdb re-analysed the PCR reads in MiXCR, keeping a single row per CDR3 protein. The repertoire holds around 9,700 distinct CDR3 sequences, with 25% as singletons. These receptors' targets are unknown. The treatment here: roughly 10-day PBMC culture with coronavirus spike peptide pools or control peptides (ViraFEST assay). The sequenced sample was CD4+ T cells from blood, cultured in vitro, obtained after SARS-CoV-2 vaccination. The receptors were sampled from a human donor who had recovered from COVID-19.

The rearrangement links TRBV7-6 to TRBJ1-2; 7 bases are a match to TRBD1. The CDR3 length is 14 residues. J lost 8 bases, V lost 5 bases, and 11 bases had no gene match. CDR1 is SGHVS, CDR2 FNYEAQ, per germline. CDR3 residues: CASSLRGQGDGYTF. The CDR3 bases are TGTGCCAGCAGCCTTAGGGGGCAGGGAGACGGCTACACCTTC.

There are a few counts of this clonotype. The J gene is TRBJ2-1, the V gene TRBV20-1; TRBD2 is a possible D gene (6 bases). V gave up 6 bases and J gave up 9 bases, with 12 bases separating them. The CDR3 contains 11 residues. In germline, CDR1 is DFQATT, CDR2 SNEGSKA (reference sequence). CDR3 sequence reads: CSAPDYSEQFF. CDR3 bases: TGCAGTGCCCCGGACTACTCTGAGCAGTTCTTC.

DNA for the CDR3: TGTGCCAGCTCACCACTGAACTACAATGAGCAGTTCTTC. Translated, it gives CASSPLNYNEQFF. V and J are TRBV18 and TRBJ2-1; D not resolved. Germline V lookup: CDR1 KGHSH, CDR2 LQKENI. Between the trimmed V and J ends, which lost 1 base and 3 bases, there was a span of 4 bases. This CDR3 has 13 amino acids.

This clonotype appeared a few times. The J gene is TRBJ2-6, the V gene TRBV5-4; D is possibly TRBD2 (5 bases). Between the trimmed V and J ends, which lost 4 bases and 4 bases, there was a span of 12 bases. From germline, CDR1 is SGHNT and CDR2 YYREEE (reference sequence). The CDR3 extends over 15 amino acids. The CDR3 DNA is TGTGCCAGCAGCAACGGGGAGAGAGGGGCCAACGTCCTGACTTTC. This translates into CASSNGERGANVLTF.

This clonotype was found a few times. This chain uses TRBV27 with TRBJ1-2, with D hard to call. Germline V CDR1 and CDR2: MNHEY, SMNVEV (reference sequence). V was clipped by 0 bases and J by 3 bases, with 8 bases between them. This CDR3 has 14 amino acids. The CDR3 DNA is TGTGCCAGCAGTTTATCGGTCGAGTACTATGGCTACACCTTC. Residues: CASSLSVEYYGYTF.

The J gene is TRBJ1-2, the V gene TRBV20-1; 9 bases align to TRBD1. The CDR3 consists of 15 residues. Germline V CDR1 and CDR2: DFQATT, SNEGSKA (reference sequence). V trimming: 6 bases; J trimming: 7 bases; junction bases outside the gene matches: 15. CDR3 nucleotides: TGCAGTGCGCCGCCCGCGACAGGGGGTCGAAGTGGCTACACCTTC. Translating gives CSAPPATGGRSGYTF.

The gene calls are TRBV28 and TRBJ1-5; 9 nucleotides agree with TRBD1. The V segment lost 4 bases and the J segment 7 bases; nucleotides outside the gene matches: 8. Germline-derived CDR1 and CDR2 are MDHEN and SYDVKM. This CDR3 has 15 amino acids. The CDR3 region has the DNA TGTGCCAGCAGTTCGCCCGGGACAGGGCGCCAGCCCCAGCATTTT. It codes for CASSSPGTGRQPQHF. Supplemented by reference TRBV28 and TRBJ1-5, the full variable domain reads DVKVTQSSRYLVKRTGEKVFLECVQDMDHENMFWYRQDPGLGLRLIYFSYDVKMKEKGDIPEGYSVSREKKERFSLILESASTNQTSMYLCASSSPGTGRQPQHFGDGTRLSIL.

The chain couples TRBV28 to TRBJ2-7; 7 bases agree with TRBD1. Germline lookup yields CDR1 MDHEN and CDR2 SYDVKM. CDR3 size: 16 residues. Trimming removed 6 bases from V and 7 bases from J; junction bases left unmatched: 18. CDR3 region: CASSLAGTVAPGEQYF. CDR3 coding DNA: TGTGCCAGCAGCCTGGCCGGGACAGTGGCCCCGGGAGAGCAGTACTTC.

V and J are TRBV6-5 and TRBJ1-2; D not resolved. The germline gives CDR1 MNHEY, CDR2 SVGAGI. The CDR3 is 16 amino acids. The germline V and J ends were trimmed by 0 bases and 12 bases, with 23 bases remaining between them. For the CDR3, the DNA is TGTGCCAGCAGTTACTCCAGCGTCAGACACGGACGTATCGACACCTTC. Protein sequence: CASSYSSVRHGRIDTF.

The chain employs TRBV29-1 and TRBJ2-5, with 10 nucleotides matching TRBD2. The V gene end was trimmed by 3 bases and the J gene end by 5 bases; junction bases not matched to a gene: 9. Germline V CDR1 and CDR2: SQVTM, ANQGSEA. CDR3 length: 15 amino acids. This CDR3 reads CSVEPAGGPGETQYF. In nucleotides, the CDR3 is TGCAGCGTTGAGCCAGCGGGAGGGCCGGGGGAGACCCAGTACTTC.

This chain links TRBV29-1 with TRBJ2-7; D is unresolved. The germline CDR1 and CDR2 sequences are SQVTM and ANQGSEA. Trimming left V 3 bases short and J 0 bases short, with 6 bases between. The CDR3 contains 12 residues. The CDR3, as DNA: TGCAGCGTTGAGGCGGACTCCTACGAGCAGTACTTC. The encoded protein is CSVEADSYEQYF.

The V gene is TRBV11-3, the J gene TRBJ2-7, with a tentative D call TRBD2 (6 bases). V was trimmed by 5 bases and J by 1 base, leaving 9 bases between them. Germline lookup yields CDR1 SGHNT and CDR2 YENEEA. This CDR3 is 13 amino acids long. The DNA for the CDR3 is TGTGCCAGCAGCCTTAGCGGTTCCTACGAGCAGTACTTC. Translating it yields CASSLSGSYEQYF.

This clonotype was seen more than once but under ten times. The V gene is TRBV2, the J gene TRBJ2-7; D not certain. The CDR3 spans 12 residues. V dropped 5 bases and J dropped 6 bases, with 11 bases sitting between them. Germline V lookup: CDR1 SNHLY, CDR2 FYNNEI. The DNA for the CDR3 is TGTGCCAGCAGTCAGGACCGGAGCGAGCAGTACTTC. It translates to CASSQDRSEQYF.

The chain uses TRBV28 and TRBJ2-7, with 12 nucleotides matching TRBD2. The CDR3 is 19 residues long. The germline V gene has CDR1 MDHEN and CDR2 SYDVKM. Trimming removed 3 bases from V and 5 bases from J; junction bases left unmatched: 17. CDR3 region: CASSFLGGGLAGGRHEQYF. In nucleotides, the CDR3 is TGTGCCAGCAGTTTCCTCGGGGGCGGCCTAGCGGGGGGGCGTCACGAGCAGTACTTC.

This clonotype has just one count. This rearrangement joins TRBV6-7 to TRBJ2-7, with D uncertain. TRBV6-7 is recorded as an ORF, its role being uncertain. Trimming shortened V by 1 base and J by 0 bases, and 16 bases separated the two germline ends. The CDR3 is made up of 17 amino acids. The DNA for the CDR3 is TGTGCCAGCAGTTACTGTCGATCCGGGTGCAGCTCCTACGAGCAGTACTTC. Translation gives CASSYCRSGCSSYEQYF.

V and J are TRBV20-1 and TRBJ2-5, with 7 positions matching TRBD2. CDR3 size: 13 residues. CDR1 and CDR2 from the germline V gene are DFQATT and SNEGSKA (reference sequence). The junction had 8 bases not matched to a gene; V was cut back by 5 bases and J by 5 bases. The DNA of the CDR3 is TGCAGTGCTCCTTGGGGGGGGAGGGAGACCCAGTACTTC. The encoded protein is CSAPWGGRETQYF.

The gene calls are TRBV20-1 and TRBJ2-4; D possibly corresponds to TRBD2 (6 bases). Looked up from germline, CDR1 is DFQATT and CDR2 is SNEGSKA (reference sequence). The CDR3 extends over 14 amino acids. Trimming removed 1 base at V and 1 base at J, with 8 bases between. This CDR3 reads CSARAGVAKNIQYF. CDR3 nucleotides: TGCAGTGCTAGAGCGGGGGTGGCCAAAAACATTCAGTACTTC.

The V call is TRBV11-3, the J call TRBJ2-5; no clear D. The germline V gene encodes CDR1 SGHNT and CDR2 YENEEA. V shed 0 bases and J shed 6 bases, with 8 bases lying between them. The CDR3 length is 13 residues. As DNA, the CDR3 is TGTGCCAGCAGCTTAGATGTGGAAAAGACCCAGTACTTC. This gives the protein CASSLDVEKTQYF.

The V and J genes are TRBV28 and TRBJ2-7; TRBD2 matches 11 bases. The V gene's germline CDR1 is MDHEN and CDR2 SYDVKM. The CDR3 has 15 residues. V trimming: 4 bases; J trimming: 3 bases; junction bases outside the gene matches: 5. The CDR3 coding sequence is TGTGCCAGCAGTTCCGCCGGGACTAGCGGCTACGAGCAGTACTTC. Its protein is CASSSAGTSGYEQYF.

In its sample, this clonotype ranks as medium-sized. This rearrangement joins TRBV20-1 to TRBJ1-6; D is unresolved. V was clipped by 7 bases and J by 8 bases, with 21 bases between them. CDR3 length equals 15 residues. Looked up from germline, CDR1 is DFQATT and CDR2 is SNEGSKA (reference sequence). CDR3 sequence (DNA): TGCAGTGGCCGTCTGCGGACGGTGACTTATTCACCCCTCCACTTT. This codes for CSGRLRTVTYSPLHF.

The V and J genes are TRBV6-1 and TRBJ2-5, with D possibly being TRBD1 (6 bases). The CDR3 covers 14 residues. Germline V gene data show CDR1 as MNHNS and CDR2 as SASEGT. Between the trimmed V and J ends, which lost 7 bases and 4 bases, there was a span of 16 bases. CDR3: CASKPTGLGETQYF. DNA for the CDR3: TGTGCCAGCAAACCTACAGGGCTGGGAGAGACCCAGTACTTC.

This clonotype was seen a few times. V is TRBV18 and J is TRBJ1-6; D may be TRBD1 (5 bases). Germline loops: CDR1 KGHSH, CDR2 LQKENI. Trimming pared 6 bases from V and 5 bases from J, leaving 14 bases between. The CDR3 length is 15 residues. The CDR3 region has the DNA TGTGCCAGCTCCCGAGCCGACAGCAATAATTCACCCCTCCACTTT. Its translation is CASSRADSNNSPLHF.

CDR3 nucleotides: TGTGCCAGCAGGGGACAGGGGACTAGCAATCAGCCCCAGCATTTT. It specifies CASRGQGTSNQPQHF. The V and J genes are TRBV6-1 and TRBJ1-5; 10 bases line up with TRBD1. CDR1 and CDR2 (germline): MNHNS, SASEGT. The CDR3 contains 15 residues. V was pared by 6 bases and J by 0 bases, with 2 bases of the junction left unmatched.

The table lists this clonotype with a few counts. The chain employs TRBV28 and TRBJ1-5; 10 positions agree with TRBD1. The CDR3 totals 15 residues. V shed 6 bases, J shed 6 bases, and the junction held 8 bases outside the gene matches. Per germline, CDR1 MDHEN and CDR2 SYDVKM. CDR3: CASSLTGGKVQPQHF. The CDR3 DNA is TGTGCCAGCAGCCTGACAGGGGGCAAGGTTCAGCCCCAGCATTTT. Looking up the rest from reference TRBV28 and TRBJ1-5 gives the full variable domain: DVKVTQSSRYLVKRTGEKVFLECVQDMDHENMFWYRQDPGLGLRLIYFSYDVKMKEKGDIPEGYSVSREKKERFSLILESASTNQTSMYLCASSLTGGKVQPQHFGDGTRLSIL.

The chain links TRBV12-3 or TRBV12-4 to TRBJ1-2, with D possibly TRBD1 on 6 matching bases. V was shortened by 5 bases and J by 6 bases, with 16 bases between the two germline ends. The CDR3 totals 14 residues. In DNA, the CDR3 is TGTGCCAGCAGTCCCGGTGTAGGGGGTCATGGCTACACCTTC. Protein sequence: CASSPGVGGHGYTF.

The V call is TRBV10-3, the J call TRBJ2-5; 7 bases match TRBD1. The V gene's germline CDR1 is ENHRY and CDR2 SYGVKD. The trim removed 9 bases at V and 5 bases at J, leaving 21 bases unmatched. The CDR3 totals 17 residues. The CDR3 region is CAIQGDQGGEKGETQYF. The CDR3 DNA follows: TGTGCCATTCAGGGGGACCAGGGCGGAGAAAAAGGGGAGACCCAGTACTTC.

This chain links TRBV28 with TRBJ2-1; D is possibly TRBD1 (6 bases). Looked up from germline, CDR1 is MDHEN and CDR2 is SYDVKM. The CDR3 has 15 residues. Trimming shortened V by 3 bases and J by 1 base, and 10 bases separated the two germline ends. CDR3 bases: TGTGCCAGCAGTTTTTTAACAGGGTCCTACAATGAGCAGTTCTTC. This sequence encodes CASSFLTGSYNEQFF.

The rearrangement uses TRBV6-1 and TRBJ2-6; 8 nucleotides match TRBD1. The V segment lost 8 bases and the J segment 0 bases; nucleotides outside the gene matches: 9. This CDR3 spans 17 amino acids. The germline CDR1 and CDR2 sequences are MNHNS and SASEGT. CDR3 protein: CASQQGAYYSGANVLTF. CDR3 in DNA: TGTGCCAGCCAGCAGGGGGCCTATTACTCTGGGGCCAACGTCCTGACTTTC.

The chain employs TRBV6-1 and TRBJ1-5; D remains unclear. The V and J ends lost 5 bases and 0 bases respectively, with 17 bases between them. Germline CDR1 MNHNS, CDR2 SASEGT. CDR3 length equals 17 residues. The CDR3 DNA reads TGTGCCAGCAGTATGAGACATCAAGGGAATAGCAATCAGCCCCAGCATTTT. It encodes CASSMRHQGNSNQPQHF.

This chain links TRBV6-2 or TRBV6-3 with TRBJ1-2, with TRBD1 matching over 7 bases. The junction had 3 bases not matched to a gene; V was cut back by 4 bases and J by 1 base. The CDR3 is 14 residues long. Germline CDR1 and CDR2: MNHEY and SVGEGT. CDR3 nucleotides: TGTGCCAGCAGTTCCCGGGACAGTAACTATGGCTACACCTTC. Amino acids: CASSSRDSNYGYTF.